Listed here are 6 T cell receptor beta chains from one sample, sequenced in a study. TCRdb re-called the 5' RACE reads through MiXCR, storing one row per CDR3 protein. The sample has fewer than 60,000 distinct CDR3 sequences, 28% seen once; the top ten hold 2.1%. Material: naive CD4+ T cells sorted from blood. As to subset: naive CD4+ T cells, CD4+CD45RA+CD25-. These receptors were collected from a female donor with breast cancer.

Many counts were recorded for this clonotype. The rearrangement links TRBV2 to TRBJ1-2; perhaps TRBD1 as D (6 bases). Trimming pared 2 bases from V and 3 bases from J, leaving 16 bases between. The germline CDR1 and CDR2 sequences are SNHLY and FYNNEI. This CDR3 region has 16 residues. Written as DNA, the CDR3 is TGTGCCAGCAGTGAATTCGCAACAGGGTGGGACTATGGCTACACCTTC. Amino acid sequence: CASSEFATGWDYGYTF.

The V call is TRBV20-1, the J call TRBJ2-3, with 11 bases aligning to TRBD2. Looked up from germline, CDR1 is DFQATT and CDR2 is SNEGSKA (reference sequence). V shed 5 bases, J shed 0 bases, and the junction held 7 bases outside the gene matches. CDR3 length: 16 amino acids. CDR3 nucleotides: TGCAGTGCTCAGGACCCTAGCGGGGGGAGCACAGATACGCAGTATTTT. Translation gives CSAQDPSGGSTDTQYF.

The V call is TRBV4-2, the J call TRBJ2-6, with D unclear. The CDR3 is 19 residues long. CDR1 and CDR2 (germline): LGHNA, YNFKEQ. Deletions cut 0 bases from V and 0 bases from J, with 15 bases between. The CDR3 loop reads CASSQETGPLGSGANVLTF. The CDR3 region has the DNA TGTGCCAGCAGCCAAGAGACCGGTCCCCTGGGCTCTGGGGCCAACGTCCTGACTTTC.

Details on this clonotype: At one end the junction does not follow the germline gene, possibly because of a read error. V is TRBV7-8 and J is TRBJ2-5, with D tentatively TRBD1 (6 bases). The CDR3 is 16 residues long. Germline V CDR1 and CDR2: SGHVS, FQNEAQ. The CDR3 sequence: CASGLGDNQRRGTQYF. For the CDR3, the DNA is TGTGCCAGCGGCTTAGGGGACAACCAACGAAGAGGGACCCAGTACTTC.

This clonotype has more than one count but fewer than ten. In DNA form, the CDR3 reads TGTGCCAGCAGCGCACTTGGGTCATCATACGAGCAGTACTTC. The encoded protein is CASSALGSSYEQYF. The chain couples TRBV9 to TRBJ2-7; the D is unclear. The germline V gene encodes CDR1 SGDLS and CDR2 YYNGEE. The CDR3 is made up of 14 amino acids. V lost 3 bases to trimming and J lost 4 bases, with 14 bases between them.

This clonotype has a handful of counts. The chain carries TRBV6-5 and TRBJ2-5; perhaps TRBD1 as D (6 bases). There are 11 residues in the CDR3. V shed 10 bases and J shed 4 bases, with 10 bases lying between them. The germline V gene has CDR1 MNHEY and CDR2 SVGAGI. The CDR3 protein is CATSQGETQYF. CDR3 bases: TGTGCCACATCACAGGGAGAGACCCAGTACTTC.